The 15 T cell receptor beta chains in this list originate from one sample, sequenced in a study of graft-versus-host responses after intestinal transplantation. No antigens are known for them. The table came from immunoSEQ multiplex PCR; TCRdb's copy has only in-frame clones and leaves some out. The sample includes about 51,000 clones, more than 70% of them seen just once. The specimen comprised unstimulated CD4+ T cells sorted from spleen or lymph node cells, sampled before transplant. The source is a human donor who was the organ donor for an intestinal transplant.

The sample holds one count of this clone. The CDR3 region is CSVVGQLYEQYF. The CDR3 region has the DNA TGCAGCGTTGTCGGACAGCTCTACGAGCAGTACTTC. The chain employs TRBV29-1 and TRBJ2-7; a possible D gene is TRBD1 (6 bases). V was cut by 4 bases and J by 3 bases, with 10 bases left in between. The CDR3 loop spans 12 amino acids. Germline V gene data show CDR1 as SQVTM and CDR2 as ANQGSEA.

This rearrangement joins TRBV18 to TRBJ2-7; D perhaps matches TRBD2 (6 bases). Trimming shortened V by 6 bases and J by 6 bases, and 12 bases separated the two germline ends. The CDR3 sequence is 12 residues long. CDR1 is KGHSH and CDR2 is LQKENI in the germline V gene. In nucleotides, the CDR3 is TGTGCCAGCTCTCCTAGGCGGGGCGAGCAGTACTTC. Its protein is CASSPRRGEQYF.

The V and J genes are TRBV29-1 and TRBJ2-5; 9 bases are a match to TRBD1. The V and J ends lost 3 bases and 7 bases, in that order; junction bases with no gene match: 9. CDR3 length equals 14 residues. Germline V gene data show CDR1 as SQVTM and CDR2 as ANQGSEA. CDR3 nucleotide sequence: TGCAGCGTTGAGGGACAGGGTAACAGCGGGACCCAGTACTTC. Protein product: CSVEGQGNSGTQYF.

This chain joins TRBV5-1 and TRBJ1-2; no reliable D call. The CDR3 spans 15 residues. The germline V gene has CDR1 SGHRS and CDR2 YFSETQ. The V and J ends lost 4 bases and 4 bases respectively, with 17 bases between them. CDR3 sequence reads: CASSIGRSSAYGYTF. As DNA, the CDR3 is TGCGCCAGCAGCATTGGTCGGTCGTCTGCCTATGGCTACACCTTC.

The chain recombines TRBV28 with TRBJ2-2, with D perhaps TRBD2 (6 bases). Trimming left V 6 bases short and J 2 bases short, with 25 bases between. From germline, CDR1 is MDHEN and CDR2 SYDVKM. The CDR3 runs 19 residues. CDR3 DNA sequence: TGTGCCAGCAGCCAGGGACTCTTCGGGCTAGCGACCAACACCGGGGAGCTGTTTTTT. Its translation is CASSQGLFGLATNTGELFF.

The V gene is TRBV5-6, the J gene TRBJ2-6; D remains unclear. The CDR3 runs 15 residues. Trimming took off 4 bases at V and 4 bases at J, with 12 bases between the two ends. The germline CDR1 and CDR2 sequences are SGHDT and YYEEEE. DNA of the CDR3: TGTGCCAGCAGCCGCTCCCCTATGGGGGCCAACGTCCTGACTTTC. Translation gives CASSRSPMGANVLTF.

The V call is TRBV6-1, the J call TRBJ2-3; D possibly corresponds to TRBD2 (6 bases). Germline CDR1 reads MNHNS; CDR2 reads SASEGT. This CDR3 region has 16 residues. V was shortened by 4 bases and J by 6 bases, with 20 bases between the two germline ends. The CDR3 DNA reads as TGTGCCAGCAGTGTTCAGAAACGGGAGCCAGGGGATACGCAGTATTTT. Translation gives CASSVQKREPGDTQYF.

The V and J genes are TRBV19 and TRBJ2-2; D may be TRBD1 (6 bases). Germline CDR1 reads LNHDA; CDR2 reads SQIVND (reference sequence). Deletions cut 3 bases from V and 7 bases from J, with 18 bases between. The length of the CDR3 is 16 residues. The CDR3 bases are TGTGCCAGTAGTATCGCCGTAAAAGGGGGTATCGGGGAGCTGTTTTTT. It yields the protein CASSIAVKGGIGELFF.

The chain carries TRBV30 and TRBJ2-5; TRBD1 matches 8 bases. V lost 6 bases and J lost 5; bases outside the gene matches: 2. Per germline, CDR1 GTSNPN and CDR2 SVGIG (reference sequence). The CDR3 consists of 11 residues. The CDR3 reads CACRTGETQYF. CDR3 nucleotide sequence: TGTGCCTGTAGGACAGGGGAGACCCAGTACTTC. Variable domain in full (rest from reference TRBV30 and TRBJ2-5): SQTIHQWPATLVQPVGSPLSLECTVEGTSNPNLYWYRQAAGRGLQLLFYSVGIGQISSEVPQNLSASRPQDRQFILSSKKLLLSDSGFYLCACRTGETQYFGPGTRLLVL.

CDR3 DNA sequence: TGCAGCGGTCGGGACAGGGTTTGGCGGTCTGGCGAAGCTTTCTTT. The encoded protein is CSGRDRVWRSGEAFF. The V call is TRBV29-1, the J call TRBJ1-1, with 9 bases matching TRBD1. Looked up from germline, CDR1 is SQVTM and CDR2 is ANQGSEA. This CDR3 comprises 15 residues. Germline trimming cut 7 bases from V and 8 bases from J; bases unmatched to any gene: 17.

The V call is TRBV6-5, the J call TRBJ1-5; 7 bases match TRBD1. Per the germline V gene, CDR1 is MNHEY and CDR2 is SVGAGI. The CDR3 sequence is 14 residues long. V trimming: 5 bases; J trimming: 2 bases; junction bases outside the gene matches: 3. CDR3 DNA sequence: TGTGCCAGCAGTCAGCAGGGGGGCAATCAGCCCCAGCATTTT. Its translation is CASSQQGGNQPQHF.

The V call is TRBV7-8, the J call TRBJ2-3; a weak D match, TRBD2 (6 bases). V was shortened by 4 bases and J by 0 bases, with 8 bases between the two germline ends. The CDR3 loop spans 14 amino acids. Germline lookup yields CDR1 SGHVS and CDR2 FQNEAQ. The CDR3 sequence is CASSSSGSTDTQYF. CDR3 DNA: TGTGCCAGCAGCTCAAGCGGGAGCACAGATACGCAGTATTTT.

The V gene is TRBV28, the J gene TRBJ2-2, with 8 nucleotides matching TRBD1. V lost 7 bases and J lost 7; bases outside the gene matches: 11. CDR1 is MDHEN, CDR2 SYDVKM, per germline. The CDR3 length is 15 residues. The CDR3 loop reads CASTPGQGRGGELFF. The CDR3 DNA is TGTGCCAGCACCCCCGGACAGGGACGTGGCGGGGAGCTGTTTTTT.

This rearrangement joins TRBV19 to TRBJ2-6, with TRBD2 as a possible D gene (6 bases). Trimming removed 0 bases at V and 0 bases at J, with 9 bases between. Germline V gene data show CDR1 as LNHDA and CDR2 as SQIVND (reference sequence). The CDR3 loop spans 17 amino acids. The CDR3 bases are TGTGCCAGTAGTATAGAACGGGGGAGCTCTGGGGCCAACGTCCTGACTTTC. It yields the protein CASSIERGSSGANVLTF. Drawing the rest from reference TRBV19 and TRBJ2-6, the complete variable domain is DGGITQSPKYLFRKEGQNVTLSCEQNLNHDAMYWYRQDPGQGLRLIYYSQIVNDFQKGDIAEGYSVSREKKESFPLTVTSAQKNPTAFYLCASSIERGSSGANVLTFGAGSRLTVL.

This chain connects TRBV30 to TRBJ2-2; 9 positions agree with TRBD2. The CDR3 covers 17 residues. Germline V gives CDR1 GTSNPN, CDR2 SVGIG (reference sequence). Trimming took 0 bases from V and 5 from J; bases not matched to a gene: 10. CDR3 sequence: CAWSVEKSGRRTGELFF. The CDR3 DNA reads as TGTGCCTGGAGTGTAGAAAAGAGCGGGAGGCGGACCGGGGAGCTGTTTTTT.